This T cell receptor beta chain was captured by sequencing in a study of graft-versus-host responses after intestinal transplantation. Using immunoSEQ multiplex PCR, the repertoire was profiled, and TCRdb retains in-frame clones only, with some absent. The sample has approximately 20,000 clones; 92% are singletons. CDR1 is MDHEN and CDR2 is SYDVKM in the germline V gene. CDR3 length: 15 amino acids. Between the trimmed V and J ends, which lost 0 bases and 8 bases, there was a span of 13 bases. This specimen was PBMCs, taken about 250 days after intestinal transplant. This receptor was taken from a human patient who received an intestinal transplant, so some T cells may come from the graft donor. This chain uses TRBV28 with TRBJ1-4; no clear D gene. Here the CDR3 reads CASSLWKTTLEKLFF. The CDR3 DNA follows: TGTGCCAGCAGTTTATGGAAGACGACATTGGAAAAACTGTTTTTT.